The next 27 T cell receptor beta chains were all read from a single sample in a study of Tregs in tolerant kidney transplant recipients. Clones were read by immunoSEQ multiplex PCR, and TCRdb kept only the in-frame ones, dropping some. The sample consists of approximately 69,000 clones, approximately 88% of them appearing once. Source: CD4+ T cells from blood, taken before the transplant. The receptors derive from a human donor who received a combined kidney and bone marrow transplant.

V usage is TRBV28 and J usage is TRBJ2-1; 13 bases agree with TRBD2. This CDR3 is built from 18 residues. Germline V gene lookup returns CDR1 MDHEN and CDR2 SYDVKM. V dropped 5 bases and J dropped 0; count of bases not matched to a gene: 7. CDR3 nucleotides: TGTGCCAGCAGTCCTCCGGGACTAGCGGGAAGCTCCTACAATGAGCAGTTCTTC. Its protein is CASSPPGLAGSSYNEQFF.

CDR3 in amino acids: CASSSSRASGRFLYEQYF. The CDR3 DNA reads as TGTGCCAGCAGTTCCTCGAGGGCTAGCGGGAGGTTTCTATACGAGCAGTACTTC. This sequence joins TRBV7-3 and TRBJ2-7; 11 bases fit TRBD2. The CDR3 runs to 18 residues. Germline CDR1 SGHTA, CDR2 FQGTGA. The junction had 17 bases not matched to a gene; V was cut back by 6 bases and J by 4 bases.

This clone appeared a single time. J is TRBJ2-1 and V is TRBV28; 9 bases agree with TRBD2. V was pared by 6 bases and J by 6 bases, with 9 bases of the junction left unmatched. Per germline, CDR1 MDHEN and CDR2 SYDVKM. This CDR3 region has 15 residues. The CDR3 spells CASSASSGRSNEQFF. CDR3 DNA: TGTGCCAGCAGCGCTAGCAGCGGGAGGTCCAATGAGCAGTTCTTC.

The chain combines TRBV5-1 with TRBJ2-7, with TRBD1 matching 8 bases. V dropped 4 bases and J dropped 3; count of bases not matched to a gene: 9. In germline, CDR1 is SGHRS, CDR2 YFSETQ. The CDR3 covers 15 residues. The CDR3 nucleotides read TGCGCCAGCAGCCCCGAATCGGGACAGGTCTACGAGCAGTACTTC. It encodes CASSPESGQVYEQYF.

V usage is TRBV5-1 and J usage is TRBJ2-3, with TRBD1 matching over 8 bases. The germline V gene encodes CDR1 SGHRS and CDR2 YFSETQ. Trimming took 4 bases from V and 2 from J; bases not matched to a gene: 6. The CDR3 is 15 amino acids. The CDR3 DNA reads TGCGCCAGCAGCCTAGACAGGGGAATCACAGATACGCAGTATTTT. Amino acids: CASSLDRGITDTQYF.

The V call is TRBV5-1, the J call TRBJ2-7, with TRBD2 matching over 14 bases. V lost 1 base, J lost 5 bases, and 8 bases stayed unmatched. Germline CDR1 and CDR2: SGHRS and YFSETQ. CDR3 length: 17 amino acids. The CDR3 is CASSLLGLAGASDEQYF. Written as DNA, the CDR3 is TGCGCCAGCAGCTTGCTGGGACTAGCGGGAGCGAGCGACGAGCAGTACTTC. Based on the CDR3 plus reference TRBV5-1 and TRBJ2-7, the full variable domain is KAGVTQTPRYLIKTRGQQVTLSCSPISGHRSVSWYQQTPGQGLQFLFEYFSETQRNKGNFPGRFSGRQFSNSRSEMNVSTLELGDSALYLCASSLLGLAGASDEQYFGPGTRLTVT.

The chain joins TRBV2 to TRBJ2-1; 8 bases match TRBD1. V was pared by 4 bases and J by 8 bases, with 10 bases of the junction left unmatched. This CDR3 has 15 amino acids. Germline V gene sequence: CDR1 SNHLY, CDR2 FYNNEI. In DNA, the CDR3 is TGTGCCAGCAGTGTGGACAGGGCAATAGGATATGAGCAGTTCTTC. Protein sequence: CASSVDRAIGYEQFF.

The chain combines TRBV6-6 with TRBJ1-3; D is uncertain. The CDR3 is 13 residues long. Germline V gene lookup returns CDR1 MNHNY and CDR2 SVGAGI (reference sequence). Trimming cost V 2 bases and J 4 bases, with 6 bases left between them. CDR3: CASSYPGGNTIYF. The CDR3 nucleotides are TGTGCCAGCAGTTACCCGGGAGGAAACACCATATATTTT.

The rearrangement uses TRBV7-2 and TRBJ2-7; unclear D gene. The germline gives CDR1 SGHTA, CDR2 FQGNSA. V gave up 6 bases and J gave up 2 bases, with 14 bases separating them. The CDR3 sequence is 14 residues long. This CDR3 reads CASSPTNIPYEQYF. In DNA form, the CDR3 reads TGTGCCAGCAGTCCGACAAACATACCCTACGAGCAGTACTTC.

J is TRBJ2-7 and V is TRBV7-3; 14 bases are shared with TRBD2. In germline, CDR1 is SGHTA, CDR2 FQGTGA. The CDR3 contains 19 residues. V lost 1 base and J lost 0; bases outside the gene matches: 8. This chain's CDR3 is CASSLSPPGLAGVSYEQYF. The CDR3 bases are TGTGCCAGCAGCTTAAGTCCGCCGGGACTAGCGGGAGTCTCCTACGAGCAGTACTTC.

The chain carries TRBV7-2 and TRBJ2-1; D possibly corresponds to TRBD2 (5 bases). Looked up from germline, CDR1 is SGHTA and CDR2 is FQGNSA. The CDR3 covers 15 residues. V lost 2 bases to trimming and J lost 2 bases, with 10 bases between them. The chain's CDR3 is CASSLSGGAYNEQFF. CDR3 DNA: TGTGCCAGCAGCTTAAGCGGCGGTGCCTACAATGAGCAGTTCTTC.

This rearrangement joins TRBV5-1 to TRBJ2-1, with unresolved D. Trimming took 0 bases from V and 7 from J, leaving 8 bases between them. In germline, CDR1 is SGHRS, CDR2 YFSETQ. This CDR3 spans 13 amino acids. The CDR3 loop reads CASSLGEWNEQFF. CDR3 bases: TGCGCCAGCAGCTTGGGTGAGTGGAATGAGCAGTTCTTC.

This clone occurred once. The V gene is TRBV5-1, the J gene TRBJ2-5; D is possibly TRBD1 (6 bases). V shed 3 bases and J shed 5 bases, with 14 bases lying between them. The CDR3 extends over 14 amino acids. Germline CDR1 and CDR2: SGHRS and YFSETQ. CDR3 loop: CASSSTGSGETQYF. The CDR3 DNA reads TGCGCCAGCAGCTCCACAGGGTCTGGGGAGACCCAGTACTTC.

Comments on this clone: A junction end diverges from the germline sequence, so it may reflect a read error. V usage is TRBV11-1 and J usage is TRBJ2-1; 9 nucleotides line up with TRBD2. The germline gives CDR1 SGHAT, CDR2 FQDESV (reference sequence). CDR3 length equals 15 residues. CDR3 sequence: CASSWTSEYYIEQFF. Written as DNA, the CDR3 is TGTGCCAGCAGCTGGACTAGCGAATACTACATTGAGCAGTTCTTC.

The rearrangement links TRBV11-2 to TRBJ2-3; 7 bases fit TRBD1. V lost 0 bases and J lost 3; bases outside the gene matches: 9. In germline, CDR1 is SGHAT, CDR2 FQNNGV. CDR3 length: 17 amino acids. The DNA for the CDR3 is TGTGCCAGCAGCTTAGACCCCCCCGGGACAGCAACAGATACGCAGTATTTT. Encoded protein: CASSLDPPGTATDTQYF.

CDR3 sequence reads: CASSFAPGQGYNGYTF. The CDR3 DNA follows: TGTGCCAGCAGCTTCGCTCCGGGACAGGGATACAACGGCTACACCTTC. V gene TRBV11-2 combines with J gene TRBJ1-2, with 9 bases fitting TRBD1. CDR1 and CDR2 (germline): SGHAT, FQNNGV. The CDR3 has 16 residues. V lost 3 bases to trimming and J lost 8 bases; unmatched junction nucleotides: 13.

The chain carries TRBV9 and TRBJ2-2; 10 nucleotides align to TRBD2. The J segment lost 5 bases and the V segment lost 4 bases, leaving 14 bases of the junction unmatched. The V gene's germline CDR1 is SGDLS and CDR2 YYNGEE. The CDR3 runs 18 residues. In DNA, the CDR3 is TGTGCCAGCAGCCCCTTAAGATCTAGCGGGAGTTTTACCGGGGAGCTGTTTTTT. Translated: CASSPLRSSGSFTGELFF.

This clone occurred a few times. The chain carries TRBV28 and TRBJ1-5; TRBD1 aligns across 10 bases. V trimming: 4 bases; J trimming: 7 bases; junction bases outside the gene matches: 7. The CDR3 length is 15 residues. Germline V CDR1 and CDR2: MDHEN, SYDVKM. The DNA of the CDR3 is TGTGCCAGCAGTTCTACGACAGGGGGCGAACAGCCCCAGCATTTT. Protein: CASSSTTGGEQPQHF.

The rearrangement uses TRBV6-6 and TRBJ1-5; D gene ambiguous. V was pared by 8 bases and J by 1 base, with 15 bases between. The CDR3 sequence is 15 residues long. Germline values: CDR1 MNHNY, CDR2 SVGAGI (reference sequence). DNA for the CDR3: TGTGCCAGCCGGCCCCCGGGAGGGAGCAATCAGCCCCAGCATTTT. Translating gives CASRPPGGSNQPQHF.

Only a few counts were recorded for this clone. The V and J genes are TRBV2 and TRBJ2-5, with D possibly being TRBD1 (5 bases). CDR3 length: 11 amino acids. Germline V CDR1 and CDR2: SNHLY, FYNNEI. The V end was cut by 8 bases, the J end by 5 bases, with 9 bases between. This CDR3 is CASSAGETQYF. CDR3 DNA: TGTGCCAGCTCTGCAGGGGAGACCCAGTACTTC.

Only one count was recorded for this clone. Here the CDR3 DNA reads TGTGCCAGCAGTTACGGGGCAACCTACGAGCAGTACTTC. It encodes CASSYGATYEQYF. The V and J genes are TRBV6-5 and TRBJ2-5; D is perhaps TRBD1 (5 bases). The J call is uncertain, as TRBJ2-7 better fits the DNA end. This CDR3 comprises 13 residues. Germline CDR1 and CDR2: MNHEY and SVGAGI.

The V call is TRBV5-1, the J call TRBJ2-7, with a tentative D call TRBD2 (6 bases). Germline V gene data show CDR1 as SGHRS and CDR2 as YFSETQ. Trimming removed 5 bases from V and 0 bases from J, with 12 bases in between. The CDR3 spans 14 residues. This CDR3 reads CASSSGLSSYEQYF. In nucleotides, the CDR3 is TGCGCCAGCAGTAGCGGATTGAGCTCCTACGAGCAGTACTTC.

As concerns this clone: The sample has other DNA sequences that encode this CDR3 too. The genes are TRBV30 and TRBJ1-2; 8 bases are a match to TRBD1. J was trimmed by 3 bases and V by 4 bases; bases with no gene match: 4. The CDR3 is made up of 13 amino acids. Per germline, CDR1 GTSNPN and CDR2 SVGIG (reference sequence). CDR3 sequence (DNA): TGTGCCTGGAAACTACAGGGGGACTATGGCTACACCTTC. Residues: CAWKLQGDYGYTF.

The genes are TRBV6-6 and TRBJ1-5; no reliable D call. The V gene's germline CDR1 is MNHNY and CDR2 SVGAGI (reference sequence). Trimming removed 7 bases at V and 3 bases at J, with 13 bases between. This CDR3 comprises 14 residues. This CDR3 reads CASTSGGFNQPQHF. CDR3 DNA: TGTGCCAGCACCTCCGGCGGGTTCAATCAGCCCCAGCATTTT.

As for this clone: One end of the junction varies from germline; a read error may be responsible. V and J are TRBV30 and TRBJ1-4; a possible D gene is TRBD1 (5 bases). CDR1 is GTSNPN and CDR2 is SVGIG in the germline V gene (reference sequence). The CDR3 contains 13 residues. CDR3 loop: CAWSIGTTEKLFF. The DNA for the CDR3 is TGTGCCTGGTCGATAGGGACTACTGAAAAACTGTTTTTT.

The V call is TRBV7-2, the J call TRBJ2-1; D is perhaps TRBD2 (6 bases). Per germline, CDR1 SGHTA and CDR2 FQGNSA. The CDR3 consists of 14 residues. The V and J ends lost 4 bases and 4 bases respectively, with 11 bases between them. The CDR3 reads CASSSSGEYNEQFF. The CDR3 DNA reads TGTGCCAGCAGCTCCTCGGGGGAGTACAATGAGCAGTTCTTC.

The gene calls are TRBV7-2 and TRBJ1-1, with D uncertain. Germline assignment: CDR1 SGHTA and CDR2 FQGNSA. V lost 4 bases, J lost 5 bases, and 8 bases lay in between. This CDR3 region has 12 residues. CDR3: CASSSPGTEAFF. CDR3 sequence (DNA): TGTGCCAGCAGCTCCCCGGGGACTGAAGCTTTCTTT. The whole variable domain, filled in from reference TRBV7-2 and TRBJ1-1, reads GAGVSQSPSNKVTEKGKDVELRCDPISGHTALYWYRQSLGQGLEFLIYFQGNSAPDKSGLPSDRFSAERTGGSVSTLTIQRTQQEDSAVYLCASSSPGTEAFFGQGTRLTVV.